This T cell receptor beta chain was obtained from a study of T-cell memory formation after mild COVID-19. This clonotype was counted a few times. TCRdb independently ran MiXCR on the 5' RACE reads; one entry per CDR3 protein. The data contain roughly 610,000 distinct CDR3 sequences, 17% of them singletons. The ends were cut back, 7 bases at V and 5 bases at J, with 14 bases in the middle. The germline gives CDR1 SQVTM, CDR2 ANQGSEA. The CDR3 contains 12 residues. The specimen sequenced was PBMCs or a T cell subset sorted from them (not recorded which). The origin of this receptor is an adult woman who had mild COVID-19 (a few samples of this study predate the infection). Cell type and time point are not known. The chain carries TRBV29-1 and TRBJ2-5; no clear D. CDR3: CSAEGTEETQYF. The CDR3 bases are TGCAGCGCAGAAGGCACAGAGGAGACCCAGTACTTC.